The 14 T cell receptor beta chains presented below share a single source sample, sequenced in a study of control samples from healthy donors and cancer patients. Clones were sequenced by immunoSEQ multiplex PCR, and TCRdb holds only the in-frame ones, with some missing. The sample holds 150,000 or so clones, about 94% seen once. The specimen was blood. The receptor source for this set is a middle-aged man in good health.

The CDR3 region has the DNA TGTGCCAGCAGTTTCGGGCCGGCCTATGGCTACACCTTC. As protein: CASSFGPAYGYTF. The chain employs TRBV27 and TRBJ1-2; no firm D call. The V end was cut by 3 bases, the J end by 4 bases, with 9 bases between. This CDR3 contains 13 residues. Germline loops: CDR1 MNHEY, CDR2 SMNVEV (reference sequence).

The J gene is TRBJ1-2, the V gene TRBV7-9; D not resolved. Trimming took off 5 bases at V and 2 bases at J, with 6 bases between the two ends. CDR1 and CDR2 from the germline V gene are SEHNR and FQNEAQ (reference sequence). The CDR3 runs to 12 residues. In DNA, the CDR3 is TGTGCCAGCAGCATCTTAAACTATGGCTACACCTTC. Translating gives CASSILNYGYTF.

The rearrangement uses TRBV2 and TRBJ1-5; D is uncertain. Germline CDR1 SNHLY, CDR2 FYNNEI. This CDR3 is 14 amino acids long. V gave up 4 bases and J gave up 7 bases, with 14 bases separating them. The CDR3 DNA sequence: TGTGCCAGCAGTGCAGCGAGAGCTGGGCAGCCCCAGCATTTT. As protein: CASSAARAGQPQHF. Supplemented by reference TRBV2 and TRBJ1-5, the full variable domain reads EPEVTQTPSHQVTQMGQEVILRCVPISNHLYFYWYRQILGQKVEFLVSFYNNEISEKSEIFDDQFSVERPDGSNFTLKIRSTKLEDSAMYFCASSAARAGQPQHFGDGTRLSIL.

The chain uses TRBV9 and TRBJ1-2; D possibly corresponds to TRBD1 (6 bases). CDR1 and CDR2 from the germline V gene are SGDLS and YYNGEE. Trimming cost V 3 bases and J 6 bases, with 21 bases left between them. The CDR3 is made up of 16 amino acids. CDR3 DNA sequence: TGTGCCAGCAGCGCGACAGGCTCCGGTACCTCTGATGGCTACACCTTC. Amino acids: CASSATGSGTSDGYTF.

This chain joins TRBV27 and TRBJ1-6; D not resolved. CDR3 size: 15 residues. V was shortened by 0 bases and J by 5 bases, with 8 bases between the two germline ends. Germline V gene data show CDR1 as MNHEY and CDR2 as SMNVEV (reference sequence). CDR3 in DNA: TGTGCCAGCAGTTTATCCACTGTTAATAATTCACCCCTCCACTTT. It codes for CASSLSTVNNSPLHF.

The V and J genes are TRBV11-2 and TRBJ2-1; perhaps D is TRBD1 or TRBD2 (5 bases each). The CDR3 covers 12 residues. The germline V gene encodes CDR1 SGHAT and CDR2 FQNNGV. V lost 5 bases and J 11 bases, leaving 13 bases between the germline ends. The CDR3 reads CASSREGWQQFF. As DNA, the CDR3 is TGTGCCAGCAGCCGAGAGGGGTGGCAGCAGTTCTTC. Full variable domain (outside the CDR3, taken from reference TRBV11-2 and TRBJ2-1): EAGVAQSPRYKIIEKRQSVAFWCNPISGHATLYWYQQILGQGPKLLIQFQNNGVVDDSQLPKDRFSAERLKGVDSTLKIQPAKLEDSAVYLCASSREGWQQFFGPGTRLTVL.

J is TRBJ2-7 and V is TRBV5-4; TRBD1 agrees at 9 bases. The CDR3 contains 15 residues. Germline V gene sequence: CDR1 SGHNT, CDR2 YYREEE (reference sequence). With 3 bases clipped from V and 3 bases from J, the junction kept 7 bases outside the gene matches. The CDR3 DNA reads TGTGCCAGCAGCTCGGCCCGGGACAGGGTCTACGAGCAGTACTTC. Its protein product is CASSSARDRVYEQYF.

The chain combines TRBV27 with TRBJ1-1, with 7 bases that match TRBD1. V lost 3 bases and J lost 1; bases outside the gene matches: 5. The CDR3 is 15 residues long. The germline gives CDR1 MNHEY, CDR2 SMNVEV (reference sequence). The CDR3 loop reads CASSFLRGKNTEAFF. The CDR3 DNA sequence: TGTGCCAGCAGTTTCCTCAGGGGGAAGAACACTGAAGCTTTCTTT.

The CDR3 DNA reads TGCGCCAGCAGCCAAGGGCCTAGCGGGGGTACAGATACGCAGTATTTT. This translates into CASSQGPSGGTDTQYF. The chain is built from TRBV4-3 and TRBJ2-3; 10 bases fit TRBD2. Per germline, CDR1 LGHNA and CDR2 YSLEER. The V and J ends lost 1 base and 3 bases, in that order; junction bases with no gene match: 4. This CDR3 comprises 16 residues.

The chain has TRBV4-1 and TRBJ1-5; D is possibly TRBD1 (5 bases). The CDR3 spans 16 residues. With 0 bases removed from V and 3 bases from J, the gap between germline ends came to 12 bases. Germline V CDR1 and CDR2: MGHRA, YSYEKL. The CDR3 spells CASSQERWGNNQPQHF. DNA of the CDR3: TGCGCCAGCAGCCAAGAAAGGTGGGGCAACAATCAGCCCCAGCATTTT.

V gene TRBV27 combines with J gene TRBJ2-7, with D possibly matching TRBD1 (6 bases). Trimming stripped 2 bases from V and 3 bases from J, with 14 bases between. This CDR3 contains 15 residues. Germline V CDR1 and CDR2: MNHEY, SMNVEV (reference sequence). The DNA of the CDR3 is TGTGCCAGCAGTTTACGTCCCGGGACAAACTACGAGCAGTACTTC. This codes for CASSLRPGTNYEQYF.

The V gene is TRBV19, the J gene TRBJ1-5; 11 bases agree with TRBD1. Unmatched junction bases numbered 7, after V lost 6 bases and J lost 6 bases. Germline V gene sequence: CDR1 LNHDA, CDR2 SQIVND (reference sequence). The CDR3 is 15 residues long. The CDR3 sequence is CASSTGQGAVQPQHF. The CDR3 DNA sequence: TGTGCCAGTAGCACCGGACAGGGGGCAGTTCAGCCCCAGCATTTT.

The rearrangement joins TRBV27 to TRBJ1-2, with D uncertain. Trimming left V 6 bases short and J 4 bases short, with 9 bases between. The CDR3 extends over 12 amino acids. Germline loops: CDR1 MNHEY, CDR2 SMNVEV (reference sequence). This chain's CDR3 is CASRTEGYGYTF. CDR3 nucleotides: TGTGCCAGCAGGACGGAAGGCTATGGCTACACCTTC.

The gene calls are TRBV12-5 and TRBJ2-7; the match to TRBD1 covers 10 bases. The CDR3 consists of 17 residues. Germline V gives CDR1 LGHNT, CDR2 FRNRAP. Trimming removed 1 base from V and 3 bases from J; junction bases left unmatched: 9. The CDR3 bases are TGTGCTAGTGGTTTGGGGACCGGGGACAGGGGAATCTACGAGCAGTACTTC. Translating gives CASGLGTGDRGIYEQYF.